Below, one T cell receptor beta chain is given with its context. These data originate in a study of blood T cells in healthy people across ages. Then a second PCR, running roughly 7 to 11 cycles, was carried out with a sample-barcoded 5' primer and a J-beta primer mix. From the 5' RACE reads, TCRdb called clonotypes with MiXCR, one entry per CDR3 protein. The sample consists of about 940,000 distinct CDR3 sequences, about 44% of them appearing once. This CDR3 has 16 amino acids. The germline V gene encodes CDR1 SGHAT and CDR2 FQNNGV. V gave up 0 bases and J gave up 4 bases, with 16 bases separating them.

The sequence was obtained from a man aged 25-45 years in good health. The chain couples TRBV11-2 to TRBJ2-7; no reliable D call. Sequenced input: blood. CDR3 nucleotides: TGTGCCAGCAGCTTAGAGTATTCCAAAGCGAGGTACGAGCAGTACTTC. It yields the protein CASSLEYSKARYEQYF.